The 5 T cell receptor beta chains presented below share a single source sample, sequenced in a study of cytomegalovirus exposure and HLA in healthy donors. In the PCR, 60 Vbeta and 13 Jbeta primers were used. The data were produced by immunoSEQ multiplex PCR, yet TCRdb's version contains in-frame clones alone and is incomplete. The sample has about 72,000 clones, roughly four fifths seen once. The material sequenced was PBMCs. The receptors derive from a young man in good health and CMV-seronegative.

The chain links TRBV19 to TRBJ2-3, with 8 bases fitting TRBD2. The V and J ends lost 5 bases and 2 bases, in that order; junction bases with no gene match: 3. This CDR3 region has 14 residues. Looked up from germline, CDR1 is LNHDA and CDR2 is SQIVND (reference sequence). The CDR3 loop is CASSLGLATDTQYF. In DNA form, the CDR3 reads TGTGCCAGTAGTCTCGGACTAGCCACAGATACGCAGTATTTT.

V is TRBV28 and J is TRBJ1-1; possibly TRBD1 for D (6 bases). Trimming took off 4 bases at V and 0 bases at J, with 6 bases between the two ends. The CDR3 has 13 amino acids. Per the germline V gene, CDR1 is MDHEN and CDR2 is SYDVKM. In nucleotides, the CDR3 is TGTGCCAGCAGTTACAGGGTGAACACTGAAGCTTTCTTT. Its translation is CASSYRVNTEAFF.

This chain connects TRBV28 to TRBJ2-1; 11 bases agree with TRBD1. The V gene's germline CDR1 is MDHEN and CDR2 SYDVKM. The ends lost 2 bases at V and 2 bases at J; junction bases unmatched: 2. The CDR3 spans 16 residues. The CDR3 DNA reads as TGTGCCAGCAGTTTACGGACAGGGGGCGCCTACAATGAGCAGTTCTTC. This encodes CASSLRTGGAYNEQFF.

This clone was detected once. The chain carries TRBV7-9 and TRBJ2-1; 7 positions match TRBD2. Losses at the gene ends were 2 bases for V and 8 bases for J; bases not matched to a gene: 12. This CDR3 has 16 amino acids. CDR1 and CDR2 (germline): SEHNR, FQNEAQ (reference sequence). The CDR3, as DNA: TGTGCCAGCAGCTTATGGGGGGGGAAGTCTAAGGATGAGCAGTTCTTC. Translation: CASSLWGGKSKDEQFF.

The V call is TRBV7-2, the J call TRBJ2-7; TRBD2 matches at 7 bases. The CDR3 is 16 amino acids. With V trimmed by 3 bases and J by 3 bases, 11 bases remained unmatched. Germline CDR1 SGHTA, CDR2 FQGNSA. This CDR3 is CASSFSGSGGNYEQYF. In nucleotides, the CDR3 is TGTGCCAGCAGCTTCTCCGGGTCGGGGGGAAACTACGAGCAGTACTTC.